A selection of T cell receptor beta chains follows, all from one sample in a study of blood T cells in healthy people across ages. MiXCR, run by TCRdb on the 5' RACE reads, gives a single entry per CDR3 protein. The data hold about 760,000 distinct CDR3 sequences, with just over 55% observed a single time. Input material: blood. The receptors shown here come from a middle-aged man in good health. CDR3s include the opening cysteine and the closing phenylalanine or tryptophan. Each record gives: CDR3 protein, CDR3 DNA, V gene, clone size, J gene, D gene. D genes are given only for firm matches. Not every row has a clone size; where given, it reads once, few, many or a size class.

CASSEWSRHQPQHF	TGTGCCAGCAGTGAATGGTCCCGCCATCAGCCCCAGCATTTT	TRBV25-1	once	TRBJ1-5	NA
CASSLGGNSETQYF	TGCGCCAGCAGCTTGGGAGGGAATTCGGAGACCCAGTACTTC	TRBV5-1	NA	TRBJ2-5	NA
CASSLGHSGGREQYF	TGTGCCAGCAGCCTAGGGCATTCTGGCGGGCGCGAGCAGTACTTC	TRBV13	NA	TRBJ2-7	NA
CASSLQGPSNEQFF	TGTGCCAGCAGCTTACAGGGGCCGAGCAATGAGCAGTTCTTC	TRBV7-6	NA	TRBJ2-1	NA
CSAITGTRGSNEQFF	TGCAGTGCTATAACCGGGACTAGAGGATCCAATGAGCAGTTCTTC	TRBV20-1	NA	TRBJ2-1	TRBD2
CASSLGTTNNEQFF	TGTGCCAGCAGCTTGGGGACTACCAACAATGAGCAGTTCTTC	TRBV5-6	NA	TRBJ2-1	NA
CSANRDRGPGGYNSPLHF	TGCAGTGCTAACCGGGACAGGGGTCCTGGGGGTTATAATTCACCCCTCCACTTT	TRBV20-1	NA	TRBJ1-6	TRBD1
CASSSRQADTEAFF	TGTGCCAGCAGCTCCAGACAGGCGGACACTGAAGCTTTCTTT	TRBV5-6	NA	TRBJ1-1	NA
CSARVEGTMNTEAFF	TGCAGTGCTAGAGTGGAGGGGACTATGAACACTGAAGCTTTCTTT	TRBV20-1	NA	TRBJ1-1	NA
CASTPGTSGQYEQYF	TGCGCCAGCACCCCAGGGACTAGCGGGCAATACGAGCAGTACTTC	TRBV4-1	once	TRBJ2-7	TRBD2
CASSQVPYEQYF	TGTGCCAGCAGCCAAGTTCCTTACGAGCAGTACTTC	TRBV14	few	TRBJ2-7	NA
CASSLDYQEYF	TGTGCCAGCAGTTTAGACTATCAGGAGTACTTC	TRBV12-3/TRBV12-4	NA	TRBJ2-4	NA
CATSDQGQGEKETQYF	TGTGCCACCAGTGACCAAGGACAAGGAGAGAAAGAGACCCAGTACTTC	TRBV24-1	NA	TRBJ2-5	NA
CASSLLATTENEQFF	TGCGCCAGCAGCCTCCTCGCGACTACCGAAAATGAGCAGTTCTTC	TRBV4-3	once	TRBJ2-1	NA
CSALRGGINEQFF	TGCAGTGCCCTAAGGGGGGGTATCAATGAGCAGTTCTTC	TRBV20-1	NA	TRBJ2-1	NA
CASNPALGTSLLAKNIQYF	TGTGCCAGCAACCCCGCCTTGGGGACATCTTTACTAGCCAAAAACATTCAGTACTTC	TRBV6-2/TRBV6-3	few	TRBJ2-4	NA
CSARDLEQGAYNEQFF	TGCAGTGCTAGAGATCTGGAACAGGGGGCCTACAATGAGCAGTTCTTC	TRBV20-1	NA	TRBJ2-1	TRBD1
CASATGTAYQETQYF	TGTGCCAGCGCGACAGGGACTGCGTACCAAGAGACCCAGTACTTC	TRBV27	NA	TRBJ2-5	NA
CSVVDPNTNEKLFF	TGCAGCGTGGTTGATCCCAACACTAATGAAAAACTGTTTTTT	TRBV29-1	NA	TRBJ1-4	NA
CASSEQVPGVKETQYF	TGTGCCAGCAGCGAACAAGTCCCAGGGGTGAAAGAGACCCAGTACTTC	TRBV5-5	few	TRBJ2-5	NA
CASSPGLVGRDNEQYF	TGTGCCAGCAGCCCTGGTTTAGTGGGCAGGGATAATGAGCAGTACTTC	TRBV7-9	NA	TRBJ2-5	NA
CSASPRDGPTQYF	TGCAGTGCTAGTCCTAGGGATGGGCCGACCCAGTACTTC	TRBV20-1	NA	TRBJ2-5	NA
CASSRAGGKNQPQHF	TGTGCCAGCAGTAGGGCAGGGGGGAAAAATCAGCCCCAGCATTTT	TRBV27	NA	TRBJ1-5	TRBD1
CASSFGAGVRDTQYF	TGTGCCAGCAGTTTTGGGGCGGGAGTCAGAGATACGCAGTATTTT	TRBV28	few	TRBJ2-3	TRBD2
CASSLPENTEAFF	TGCGCCAGCAGCTTACCAGAGAACACTGAAGCTTTCTTT	TRBV5-1	few	TRBJ1-1	NA
CARGGADTQYF	TGTGCCAGGGGGGGCGCAGATACGCAGTATTTT	TRBV6-5	NA	TRBJ2-3	NA
CASKGVGPYSGYTF	TGTGCCAGCAAGGGGGTTGGCCCTTATAGTGGCTACACCTTC	TRBV6-5	few	TRBJ1-2	NA
CSAPRQDLSKASQYF	TGCAGTGCCCCTAGACAGGACCTAAGTAAAGCTTCGCAGTATTTT	TRBV20-1	NA	TRBJ2-3	NA
CATISGSTQYF	TGTGCCACCATCAGTGGTTCTACGCAGTATTTT	TRBV2	NA	TRBJ2-3	NA
CASSEIRGARTDTQYF	TGTGCCAGCAGTGAAATTCGGGGGGCGCGCACAGATACGCAGTATTTT	TRBV6-1	once	TRBJ2-3	NA
CASSQVLGDYGYTF	TGTGCCAGCAGCCAAGTTTTGGGGGACTATGGCTACACCTTC	TRBV4-2	few	TRBJ1-2	NA
CASSSPGRGSYNEQFF	TGTGCCAGCAGCTCCCCTGGGCGCGGGAGCTACAATGAGCAGTTCTTC	TRBV11-2	NA	TRBJ2-1	TRBD2
CASSLQPTYTDTQYF	TGTGCCAGCAGCTTACAACCTACATACACAGATACGCAGTATTTT	TRBV7-2	few	TRBJ2-3	NA
CASSSDRGLRGANVLTF	TGTGCCAGCAGTTCGGACAGGGGGCTGAGAGGGGCCAACGTCCTGACTTTC	TRBV27	NA	TRBJ2-6	TRBD1
CASSLTFQGNNEQFF	TGTGCCAGCAGTCTCACATTTCAGGGAAACAATGAGCAGTTCTTC	TRBV6-5	once	TRBJ2-1	NA
CASNRVLDRSTFSYNEQFF	TGTGCCAGTAACCGAGTCCTAGACAGATCCACCTTCTCCTACAATGAGCAGTTCTTC	TRBV6-4	NA	TRBJ2-1	NA
CASSPSLGAGYTF	TGTGCCAGCAGTCCCAGTCTTGGTGCGGGCTACACCTTC	TRBV28	NA	TRBJ1-2	NA
CASRQVGGAYQETQYF	TGTGCCAGCAGACAAGTCGGGGGGGCATACCAAGAGACCCAGTACTTC	TRBV7-2	NA	TRBJ2-5	TRBD2
CASSLGQGAYNEKLFF	TGTGCCAGCAGCTTAGGACAGGGGGCCTATAATGAAAAACTGTTTTTT	TRBV7-2	few	TRBJ1-4	TRBD1
CASSQVAGVEDTQYF	TGCGCCAGCAGCCAAGTAGCGGGAGTTGAAGATACGCAGTATTTT	TRBV4-1	few	TRBJ2-3	TRBD2
CASTKGGHLEAEAFF	TGTGCCAGCACCAAGGGGGGCCATTTGGAGGCTGAAGCTTTCTTT	TRBV7-9	NA	TRBJ1-1	NA
CASTGPNEKLFF	TGTGCCAGCACAGGGCCTAATGAAAAACTGTTTTTT	TRBV7-9	once	TRBJ1-4	NA
CASIKRTGTMNTEAFF	TGTGCCAGCATCAAGAGGACAGGGACCATGAACACTGAAGCTTTCTTT	TRBV12-3/TRBV12-4	NA	TRBJ1-1	TRBD1
CASSPTGSVAKNIQYF	TGCGCCAGCAGCCCCACAGGATCGGTGGCCAAAAACATTCAGTACTTC	TRBV5-1	NA	TRBJ2-4	NA
CASSYLAGGSDTQYF	TGTGCCAGCAGCTATTTAGCGGGAGGCTCAGATACGCAGTATTTT	TRBV7-6	NA	TRBJ2-3	TRBD2
CASSSQGTYNEQFF	TGTGCCAGCAGTTCACAGGGAACCTACAATGAGCAGTTCTTC	TRBV6-6	NA	TRBJ2-1	NA
CSVAQGGGNQPQHF	TGCAGCGTTGCACAGGGAGGGGGCAATCAGCCCCAGCATTTT	TRBV29-1	NA	TRBJ1-5	NA
CASSVTYQETQYF	TGTGCCAGTAGTGTTACGTACCAAGAGACCCAGTACTTC	TRBV19	few	TRBJ2-5	NA
CASSSSGFGSDTQYF	TGTGCCAGCAGCTCGAGTGGCTTCGGGTCAGATACGCAGTATTTT	TRBV11-2	NA	TRBJ2-3	NA
CASSVIGGSYGYTF	TGTGCCAGCAGCGTAATCGGGGGGAGCTATGGCTACACCTTC	TRBV9	once	TRBJ1-2	NA
CASRASTGGPYEQYF	TGTGCCAGCAGGGCGTCAACAGGGGGACCCTACGAGCAGTACTTC	TRBV27	NA	TRBJ2-7	TRBD1
CASSRRSGSKAKNIQYF	TGTGCCAGCAGCCGACGATCAGGGTCCAAAGCCAAAAACATTCAGTACTTC	TRBV3-1	NA	TRBJ2-4	NA
CASRLKGARGEAFF	TGTGCCAGCAGGCTTAAAGGAGCTCGGGGCGAAGCTTTCTTT	TRBV12-3/TRBV12-4	NA	TRBJ1-1	NA
CASSQDLLDGKYF	TGTGCCAGCAGCCAAGATCTACTGGACGGCAAGTACTTC	TRBV3-1	NA	TRBJ2-7	NA